This T cell receptor (beta chain) was documented in a study of neurological immune-mediated disorders. Notes on the study in general: The most TCR clonal expansion was seen in HTLV-1-associated myelopathy, and the least was seen in multiple sclerosis, which fell below healthy controls.

This clonotype occurred many times. Its antigen is not known. Time point described: longitudinal time-point 1 (baseline). With 10-nucleotide random UMIs included, cDNA was synthesized by 5'RACE. TCRdb itself ran the 5' RACE reads through MiXCR, one entry per CDR3 protein. The repertoire includes 71,000 or so distinct CDR3 sequences, approximately 13% of them detected once, and 4.5% to 5.5% sits in the top ten. Trimming stripped 3 bases from V and 2 bases from J, with 14 bases between. The CDR3 extends over 15 amino acids. Germline CDR1 ENHRY, CDR2 SYGVKD. The V and J genes are TRBV10-3 and TRBJ2-7, with D possibly matching TRBD1 (6 bases). This receptor was taken from a female donor with HTLV-1-associated myelopathy (HAM/TSP). Sequenced material: PBMCs. CDR3 coding DNA: TGTGCCATCAGTGATTCGCGGCAGGGGCCCTACGAGCAGTACTTC. It is translated as CAISDSRQGPYEQYF.